The 19 T cell receptor beta chains below all came from one sample that was sequenced in a study of regulatory T cells in long-lasting Graves disease (TCRdb year 2021). The library was built by means of multiplex PCR. Sequenced using an Illumina HiSeq 4000. CDR3 regions were amplified by Arm-PCR with iRepertoire HTBI primers to construct TCR beta libraries. The raw public reads went through TCRdb reprocessing: fastp at Q25, MiXCR clone calling, in-frame beta chains kept. Entries that share a CDR3 protein sequence are merged under the most common genes and DNA. For this sample there are about half a million distinct CDR3 sequences; about 20% appear just once. The ten largest clones take up under 15% of the sample. Per the publication, the time point label means: persistent/refractory GD, antithyroid drugs over 5 years with positive TRAb. For both TCR sequencing and RNA sequencing, RNA was extracted from PBMCs in TRIzol.

This sample comprised peripheral blood mononuclear cells (PBMCs), obtained when the disease was refractory, from a patient treated with antithyroid drugs. The receptors shown here come from a female donor with Graves disease.

The V call is TRBV9, the J call TRBJ1-5, with D perhaps TRBD1 (5 bases). Germline lookup yields CDR1 SGDLS and CDR2 YYNGEE. V lost 0 bases, J lost 4 bases, and 8 bases lay in between. This CDR3 region has 14 residues. This CDR3 reads CASSVGGLNQPQHF. The CDR3 region has the DNA TGTGCCAGCAGCGTAGGGGGCCTTAATCAGCCCCAGCATTTT.

The chain couples TRBV30 to TRBJ2-2; no clear D gene. Trimming cost V 2 bases and J 2 bases, with 6 bases left between them. Germline V gene sequence: CDR1 GTSNPN, CDR2 SVGIG (reference sequence). This CDR3 has 13 residues. Here the CDR3 reads CAWSRFNTGELFF. Here the CDR3 DNA reads TGTGCCTGGAGTCGTTTTAACACCGGGGAGCTGTTTTTT.

The V and J genes are TRBV20-1 and TRBJ1-1, with D tentatively TRBD1 (6 bases). Germline V gene lookup returns CDR1 DFQATT and CDR2 SNEGSKA (reference sequence). Deletions cut 3 bases from V and 0 bases from J, with 11 bases between. This CDR3 is built from 14 residues. The CDR3 sequence: CSASDHRVNTEAFF. CDR3 coding DNA: TGCAGTGCTAGTGATCACAGGGTGAACACTGAAGCTTTCTTT.

This clonotype was picked up a small number of times. V gene TRBV7-2 combines with J gene TRBJ2-3; 7 bases align to TRBD2. The CDR3 contains 16 residues. V gave up 5 bases and J gave up 2 bases; unmatched junction bases: 10. From germline, CDR1 is SGHTA and CDR2 FQGNSA. CDR3 protein: CASSPQAGSLTDTQYF. The CDR3 coding sequence is TGTGCCAGCAGCCCCCAAGCGGGATCGCTCACAGATACGCAGTATTTT.

The sample holds one count of this clonotype. At one end, the junction sequence differs from germline, possibly due to a read error. V and J are TRBV27 and TRBJ2-7; D is possibly TRBD1 (6 bases). The CDR3 totals 16 residues. Per the germline V gene, CDR1 is MNHEY and CDR2 is SMNVEV (reference sequence). CDR3 DNA: TGTGCCGGCAGTTTGGGGCAGGGGAGCCCAACATACGAGCAGTACTTC. Translating gives CAGSLGQGSPTYEQYF.

A remark on this clonotype: A much larger clone lies a single base off, so this may be a read error. The chain carries TRBV7-9 and TRBJ1-1, with D unresolved. CDR1 SEHNR and CDR2 FQNEAQ come from the germline V gene (reference sequence). The CDR3 length is 15 residues. The CDR3 loop reads CASIRPEDANTGAFF. In DNA, the CDR3 is TGTGCCAGCATACGGCCCGAGGACGCGAACACTGGAGCTTTCTTT.

The table lists this clonotype with many counts. The genes are TRBV27 and TRBJ1-1; D not resolved. The CDR3 sequence is 15 residues long. Germline V lookup: CDR1 MNHEY, CDR2 SMNVEV (reference sequence). The V end lost 5 bases, the J end lost 4 bases, and 17 bases lay between the germline ends. CDR3 bases: TGTGCCAGCAGTGATCTTCTTAAATGGGGCACTGAAGCTTTCTTT. Translated: CASSDLLKWGTEAFF.

This clonotype was picked up a small number of times. The genes are TRBV29-1 and TRBJ1-2, with D possibly being TRBD1 (6 bases). This CDR3 spans 13 amino acids. Germline CDR1 reads SQVTM; CDR2 reads ANQGSEA. The V and J ends lost 2 bases and 4 bases respectively, with 11 bases between them. The CDR3, as DNA: TGCAGCGTTGAACCGGGGGCGACCTATGGCTACACCTTC. Protein sequence: CSVEPGATYGYTF.

The genes are TRBV4-1 and TRBJ1-6; D might be TRBD1 (6 bases). CDR3 length equals 16 residues. The V end was cut by 0 bases, the J end by 7 bases, with 13 bases between. The germline V gene has CDR1 MGHRA and CDR2 YSYEKL. The CDR3: CASSQDPGQGNSPLHF. For the CDR3, the DNA is TGCGCCAGCAGCCAAGATCCGGGACAAGGAAATTCACCCCTCCACTTT.

V and J are TRBV15 and TRBJ2-2; D is possibly TRBD1 (6 bases). The CDR3 covers 18 residues. In germline, CDR1 is LNHNV, CDR2 YYDKDF (reference sequence). V dropped 0 bases and J dropped 0 bases, with 14 bases sitting between them. CDR3 bases: TGTGCCACCAGCAGAGATCGCCAGGCAGGGGCGAACACCGGGGAGCTGTTTTTT. Protein product: CATSRDRQAGANTGELFF.

This clonotype turned up a few times. V usage is TRBV3-1 and J usage is TRBJ1-5; D is unresolved. Trimming cost V 0 bases and J 0 bases, with 9 bases left between them. The length of the CDR3 is 16 residues. The germline V gene has CDR1 LGHDT and CDR2 YNNKEL (reference sequence). The CDR3 spells CASSQEGPNSNQPQHF. DNA for the CDR3: TGTGCCAGCAGCCAAGAAGGGCCGAATAGCAATCAGCCCCAGCATTTT.

This clonotype has only a few counts. The rearrangement uses TRBV7-3 and TRBJ1-6; D gene unclear. The CDR3 runs 15 residues. Per the germline V gene, CDR1 is SGHTA and CDR2 is FQGTGA. V gave up 1 base and J gave up 9 bases, with 13 bases separating them. The CDR3 DNA sequence: TGTGCCAGCAGCTTAATTGGACCCATGGCTTCACCCCTCCACTTT. This translates into CASSLIGPMASPLHF.

This clonotype appeared many times. The V gene is TRBV28, the J gene TRBJ1-2; a weak D match, TRBD1 (5 bases). CDR1 is MDHEN, CDR2 SYDVKM, per germline. Trimming left V 3 bases short and J 8 bases short, with 19 bases between. The CDR3 loop spans 15 amino acids. The CDR3 DNA sequence: TGTGCCAGCAGTTTCGAAGGTGACCCTACAGGCGGCTACACCTTC. It translates to CASSFEGDPTGGYTF.

This chain uses TRBV7-8 with TRBJ1-6; TRBD1 is a possible D gene (5 bases). The CDR3 runs to 14 residues. V gave up 4 bases and J gave up 6 bases, with 10 bases separating them. The germline V gene encodes CDR1 SGHVS and CDR2 FQNEAQ. CDR3 DNA: TGTGCCAGCAGCTATCGACAGATTAATTCACCCCTCCACTTT. This gives the protein CASSYRQINSPLHF.

The chain recombines TRBV9 with TRBJ2-7; D possibly corresponds to TRBD2 (5 bases). Trimming pared 3 bases from V and 0 bases from J, leaving 13 bases between. Germline CDR1 and CDR2: SGDLS and YYNGEE. The CDR3 covers 15 residues. The CDR3 sequence is CASSAAEGYSYEQYF. In nucleotides, the CDR3 is TGTGCCAGCAGCGCCGCCGAGGGTTACTCCTACGAGCAGTACTTC.

The genes are TRBV24-1 and TRBJ2-7; 7 bases match TRBD2. Germline assignment: CDR1 KGHDR and CDR2 SFDVKD. The trim removed 5 bases at V and 2 bases at J, leaving 17 bases unmatched. The CDR3 consists of 18 residues. The chain's CDR3 is CATSGPSLRGRGPYEQYF. CDR3 DNA sequence: TGTGCCACCAGTGGCCCCTCACTGCGGGGGAGAGGGCCCTACGAGCAGTACTTC.

This clonotype was observed at least ten times. This chain joins TRBV11-1 and TRBJ2-4, with 11 bases aligning to TRBD1. The CDR3 is 19 residues long. V shed 4 bases and J 3 bases; nucleotides not matched to a gene: 14. Germline V gene sequence: CDR1 SGHAT, CDR2 FQDESV (reference sequence). CDR3 protein: CASSYRTGGDTPGKNIQYF. The DNA for the CDR3 is TGTGCCAGCAGCTACCGGACAGGGGGCGACACACCAGGCAAAAACATTCAGTACTTC. Full variable domain (rest looked up from reference TRBV11-1 and TRBJ2-4): EAEVAQSPRYKITEKSQAVAFWCDPISGHATLYWYRQILGQGPELLVQFQDESVVDDSQLPKDRFSAERLKGVDSTLKIQPAELGDSAMYLCASSYRTGGDTPGKNIQYFGAGTRLSVL.

This clonotype was recorded at least ten times. V and J are TRBV28 and TRBJ2-5; D is ambiguous. CDR3 length: 13 residues. Looked up from germline, CDR1 is MDHEN and CDR2 is SYDVKM. The ends were cut back, 3 bases at V and 2 bases at J, with 7 bases in the middle. DNA of the CDR3: TGTGCCAGCAGTTTGTCTCAGCAAGAGACCCAGTACTTC. Protein sequence: CASSLSQQETQYF.

This clonotype came up many times. V is TRBV6-1 and J is TRBJ2-5; 8 bases are a match to TRBD1. Germline assignment: CDR1 MNHNS and CDR2 SASEGT. This CDR3 region has 15 residues. V gave up 5 bases and J gave up 2 bases; unmatched junction bases: 7. In DNA form, the CDR3 reads TGTGCCAGCAGTCCTCAGGGGGCGAAACAAGAGACCCAGTACTTC. This encodes CASSPQGAKQETQYF.